This record looks at one T cell receptor (beta chain) sequence and its context. This record comes from a study of blood T cell repertoires in COVID-19. At the level of the study: The analysed material was cDNA or gDNA that came from T cells, B-cell-depleted T cells, or PBMCs.

Germline CDR1 MNHEY, CDR2 SVGAGI. The V end was cut by 4 bases, the J end by 3 bases, with 15 bases between. This CDR3 is 16 amino acids long. In the original processing: Nucleated cell counts were estimated from reference gene primer amplification. Repertoires were generated with immunoSEQ multiplex PCR, while TCRdb's copy carries only in-frame clones and drops some. V, J and clone size are taken as reported in that table, and D and trimming were inferred from the DNA itself. There are around 170,000 clones in the sample; 84% occur only once, and around an eighth lies in the top ten. The gene calls are TRBV6-5 and TRBJ2-2; possibly TRBD2 for D (5 bases). The TCR sequence derives from a man aged 18-30 years with active or convalescent COVID-19. Sample: peripheral blood. The CDR3 DNA reads as TGTGCCAGCAGTTCAAATAGCGCCTACTACACCGGGGAGCTGTTTTTT. This codes for CASSSNSAYYTGELFF.